Listed below are T cell receptor beta chains from one sample, sequenced in a study of blood T cell repertoires in COVID-19. Sequencing was performed with immunoSEQ multiplex PCR; in TCRdb, only in-frame clones are kept and a portion is missing. Of approximately 350,000 clones detected, roughly four fifths appear once; the ten largest clones hold less than 6%. Specimen: PBMCs or T cells enriched from blood (not recorded which). Every receptor here comes from a woman aged 45 to 65 who had recovered from COVID-19. Each CDR3 is given with its conserved first and last residue. Each record gives: CDR3 length, J gene, V gene, clone size, D gene, CDR3 DNA, CDR3 protein. The D gene is left open where the match is weak. For some rows the clone size is stated as once, few or many, or as a class when expanded; others skip it.

15	TRBJ1-2	TRBV4-3	.	.	TGCGCCAGCAGCCAAGATTTCGGCGGCCACTATGGCTACACCTTC	CASSQDFGGHYGYTF
14	TRBJ2-3	TRBV18	.	TRBD1	TGTGCCAGCTCACCTGGACAGGGGGCGCGCACGCAGTATTTT	CASSPGQGARTQYF
16	TRBJ1-2	TRBV6-4	.	TRBD1	TGTGCCAGCAGTGAAAGCCCCCCAGGACAGGGGAAGGGCTACACCTTC	CASSESPPGQGKGYTF
14	TRBJ1-2	TRBV27	.	TRBD1	TGTGCCAGCCGTAGGACAGGGGAATCCCTAGGCTACACCTTC	CASRRTGESLGYTF
18	TRBJ2-2	TRBV9	once	.	TGTGCCAGCAGCGTAGCTCTGACTCCCAGGGGAAGCACCGGGGAGCTGTTTTTT	CASSVALTPRGSTGELFF
13	TRBJ2-3	TRBV6-5	.	.	TGTGCCAGCAGGTGGTCCGCGGAAGATACGCAGTATTTT	CASRWSAEDTQYF
10	TRBJ1-4	TRBV30	.	.	TGTGCCTGGAGTAAAACGGGACACCGATTT	CAWSKTGHRF
15	TRBJ2-7	TRBV30	.	TRBD1	TGTGCCTGGAGTGTAGGGACAGGGGGCGTCTACGAGCAGTACTTC	CAWSVGTGGVYEQYF
14	TRBJ1-1	TRBV6-5	.	.	TGTGCCAGCAGACAGGGTCTTGGGAACACTGAAGCTTTCTTT	CASRQGLGNTEAFF
14	TRBJ2-5	TRBV5-4	few	.	TGTGCCAGCAGCTTGGTAGATCAACAAGAGACCCAGTACTTC	CASSLVDQQETQYF
15	TRBJ2-1	TRBV6-1	.	.	TGTGCCAGCAGTGAAGCGGGGGGGCTTATCGATGAGCAGTTCTTC	CASSEAGGLIDEQFF
15	TRBJ1-2	TRBV27	.	.	TGTGCCAGCAGGACGGCGGACCTAGGGGGATATGGCTACACCTTC	CASRTADLGGYGYTF